Shown below are 30 T cell receptor beta chains from a single sample sequenced in a study of blood T cell repertoires in COVID-19. Clones were sequenced by immunoSEQ multiplex PCR, and TCRdb holds only the in-frame ones, with some missing. The sample lists about 250,000 clones, around nine tenths occurring once. Sequences were obtained from peripheral blood. The receptors shown here come from a woman in her sixties who had recovered from COVID-19.

This clone was recorded once. The rearrangement joins TRBV9 to TRBJ1-2; 7 bases are a match to TRBD1. V trimming: 1 base; J trimming: 3 bases; junction bases outside the gene matches: 9. The CDR3 sequence is 16 residues long. CDR1 and CDR2 from the germline V gene are SGDLS and YYNGEE. CDR3 sequence reads: CASSVSAGQRYYGYTF. As DNA, the CDR3 is TGTGCCAGCAGCGTATCTGCGGGACAGAGATACTATGGCTACACCTTC. Full variable domain (outside the CDR3, taken from reference TRBV9 and TRBJ1-2): DSGVTQTPKHLITATGQRVTLRCSPRSGDLSVYWYQQSLDQGLQFLIQYYNGEERAKGNILERFSAQQFPDLHSELNLSSLELGDSALYFCASSVSAGQRYYGYTFGSGTRLTVV.

Of note for this clone: The sample has other DNA sequences that encode this CDR3 too. The chain combines TRBV7-3 with TRBJ2-1, with D possibly TRBD1 on 6 matching bases. Looked up from germline, CDR1 is SGHTA and CDR2 is FQGTGA. CDR3 length: 13 residues. Trimming cost V 6 bases and J 3 bases, with 9 bases left between them. The chain's CDR3 is CASSPDSYNEQFF. Here the CDR3 DNA reads TGTGCCAGCAGTCCGGACAGCTACAATGAGCAGTTCTTC.

The J gene is TRBJ2-3, the V gene TRBV5-4, with D perhaps matching TRBD1 (5 bases). The V and J ends lost 4 bases and 5 bases respectively, with 11 bases between them. There are 13 residues in the CDR3. Germline V lookup: CDR1 SGHNT, CDR2 YYREEE (reference sequence). For the CDR3, the DNA is TGTGCCAGCAGCCAGGGCCCGGGAGATACGCAGTATTTT. Translated, it gives CASSQGPGDTQYF. Combining the CDR3 with reference TRBV5-4 and TRBJ2-3 gives the whole variable domain ETGVTQSPTHLIKTRGQQVTLRCSSQSGHNTVSWYQQALGQGPQFIFQYYREEENGRGNFPPRFSGLQFPNYSSELNVNALELDDSALYLCASSQGPGDTQYFGPGTRLTVL.

The V gene is TRBV5-1, the J gene TRBJ1-4; D is perhaps TRBD1 (5 bases). CDR1 is SGHRS, CDR2 YFSETQ, per germline. The CDR3 extends over 14 amino acids. The ends were cut back, 3 bases at V and 4 bases at J, with 10 bases in the middle. This CDR3 is CASSSGTYNEKLFF. The CDR3 coding sequence is TGCGCCAGCAGCTCCGGGACTTATAATGAAAAACTGTTTTTT.

The genes are TRBV19 and TRBJ1-5, with D maybe TRBD1 (6 bases). Germline lookup yields CDR1 LNHDA and CDR2 SQIVND (reference sequence). Trimming removed 2 bases from V and 2 bases from J, with 13 bases in between. The CDR3 is 16 amino acids. CDR3 in amino acids: CASSINAGAGNQPQHF. CDR3 in DNA: TGTGCCAGTAGTATAAATGCAGGGGCAGGCAATCAGCCCCAGCATTTT.

The V call is TRBV6-5, the J call TRBJ1-1, with D maybe TRBD1 (6 bases). Deletions cut 5 bases from V and 11 bases from J, with 12 bases between. Germline V gene sequence: CDR1 MNHEY, CDR2 SVGAGI. This CDR3 comprises 11 residues. CDR3 sequence reads: CASSTGLRAFF. CDR3 bases: TGTGCCAGCAGTACAGGGTTAAGGGCTTTCTTT.

This rearrangement joins TRBV9 to TRBJ1-2; 9 bases fit TRBD1. The trim removed 0 bases at V and 4 bases at J, leaving 7 bases unmatched. The CDR3 extends over 16 amino acids. CDR1 and CDR2 (germline): SGDLS, YYNGEE. The CDR3 here is CASSVARTGDAYGYTF. DNA of the CDR3: TGTGCCAGCAGCGTAGCTCGGACAGGGGACGCCTATGGCTACACCTTC.

The rearrangement links TRBV19 to TRBJ1-2, with 8 bases that match TRBD1. The V and J ends lost 1 base and 8 bases, in that order; junction bases with no gene match: 12. The germline CDR1 and CDR2 sequences are LNHDA and SQIVND (reference sequence). This CDR3 region has 16 residues. DNA for the CDR3: TGTGCCAGTAGTATAGTATCGGCGCAGGGGGCCTTGGGCTACACCTTC. Translated, it gives CASSIVSAQGALGYTF. Looking up the rest from reference TRBV19 and TRBJ1-2 gives the full variable domain: DGGITQSPKYLFRKEGQNVTLSCEQNLNHDAMYWYRQDPGQGLRLIYYSQIVNDFQKGDIAEGYSVSREKKESFPLTVTSAQKNPTAFYLCASSIVSAQGALGYTFGSGTRLTVV.

The J gene is TRBJ1-2, the V gene TRBV7-2; maybe TRBD1 (5 bases). Deletions cut 0 bases from V and 4 bases from J, with 9 bases between. The CDR3 length is 14 residues. CDR1 and CDR2 from the germline V gene are SGHTA and FQGNSA. The DNA of the CDR3 is TGTGCCAGCAGCTTAGCCGGGGGAAGCTATGGCTACACCTTC. Translated: CASSLAGGSYGYTF.

The J gene is TRBJ2-1, the V gene TRBV7-3; D might be TRBD1 (6 bases). Germline V lookup: CDR1 SGHTA, CDR2 FQGTGA. Trimming took 5 bases from V and 0 from J, leaving 8 bases between them. The CDR3 covers 14 residues. The CDR3, as DNA: TGTGCCAGCAGCCAGACAGGCTCCTACAATGAGCAGTTCTTC. Protein product: CASSQTGSYNEQFF. The full variable domain, with the rest looked up from reference TRBV7-3 and TRBJ2-1, is GAGVSQTPSNKVTEKGKYVELRCDPISGHTALYWYRQSLGQGPEFLIYFQGTGAADDSGLPNDRFFAVRPEGSVSTLKIQRTERGDSAVYLCASSQTGSYNEQFFGPGTRLTVL.

The chain links TRBV6-5 to TRBJ1-1, with no clear D. The V end was cut by 4 bases, the J end by 1 base, with 10 bases between. CDR1 is MNHEY, CDR2 SVGAGI, per germline. The CDR3 length is 14 residues. The CDR3 sequence: CASSFSGENTEAFF. CDR3 in DNA: TGTGCCAGCAGTTTCTCCGGGGAGAACACTGAAGCTTTCTTT.

The sample holds one count of this clone. The chain couples TRBV9 to TRBJ2-1; D not resolved. Deletions cut 3 bases from V and 7 bases from J, with 14 bases between. The CDR3 loop spans 14 amino acids. Germline loops: CDR1 SGDLS, CDR2 YYNGEE. CDR3 coding DNA: TGTGCCAGCAGCGGAGGAGCCCCGTTAAATGAGCAGTTCTTC. It codes for CASSGGAPLNEQFF.

The rearrangement links TRBV18 to TRBJ1-1, with 11 positions matching TRBD1. The J segment lost 4 bases and the V segment lost 3 bases, leaving 10 bases of the junction unmatched. Germline V CDR1 and CDR2: KGHSH, LQKENI. This CDR3 spans 17 amino acids. The CDR3 coding sequence is TGTGCCAGCTCACCGGCGGACAGGGGGCGCGTGGGCACTGAAGCTTTCTTT. This encodes CASSPADRGRVGTEAFF. The full variable domain, its missing parts supplied by reference TRBV18 and TRBJ1-1, is NAGVMQNPRHLVRRRGQEARLRCSPMKGHSHVYWYRQLPEEGLKFMVYLQKENIIDESGMPKERFSAEFPKEGPSILRIQQVVRGDSAAYFCASSPADRGRVGTEAFFGQGTRLTVV.

This clone showed up just once. The V gene is TRBV3-1 (or the pseudogene TRBV3-2), the J gene TRBJ2-7; possibly TRBD2 for D (6 bases). The CDR3 spans 11 residues. Trimming stripped 4 bases from V and 7 bases from J, with 8 bases between. CDR1 and CDR2 (germline): LGHDT, YNNKEL (reference sequence). CDR3 nucleotides: TGTGCCAGCAGCCTGGGGAGGGAGCAGTACTTC. Protein sequence: CASSLGREQYF.

V usage is TRBV5-4 and J usage is TRBJ2-3; TRBD2 agrees at 11 bases. CDR1 is SGHNT and CDR2 is YYREEE in the germline V gene (reference sequence). Unmatched junction bases numbered 6, after V lost 4 bases and J lost 2 bases. CDR3 length: 16 residues. The CDR3 here is CASSLRLAGITDTQYF. CDR3 nucleotides: TGTGCCAGCAGCCTGAGACTAGCGGGGATCACAGATACGCAGTATTTT.

V is TRBV11-2 and J is TRBJ2-7; a possible D gene is TRBD1 (5 bases). This CDR3 comprises 14 residues. V was trimmed by 0 bases and J by 2 bases, leaving 8 bases between them. Germline values: CDR1 SGHAT, CDR2 FQNNGV. The CDR3 spells CASSLDLTAYEQYF. The CDR3 DNA reads TGTGCCAGCAGCTTAGATCTGACAGCCTACGAGCAGTACTTC.

The rearrangement links TRBV4-3 to TRBJ2-7; a weak D match, TRBD1 (6 bases). Trimming left V 3 bases short and J 7 bases short, with 16 bases between. Germline CDR1 LGHNA, CDR2 YSLEER. CDR3 length: 14 amino acids. CDR3 sequence: CASSQGATSGEQYF. CDR3 bases: TGCGCCAGCAGCCAGGGGGCTACTTCGGGAGAGCAGTACTTC.

This clone is a singleton in its sample. The gene calls are TRBV11-3 and TRBJ2-7, with 7 positions matching TRBD2. This CDR3 contains 14 residues. V lost 5 bases and J lost 9; bases outside the gene matches: 13. Looked up from germline, CDR1 is SGHNT and CDR2 is YENEEA. CDR3: CASSPAGTEVGQYF. CDR3 DNA: TGTGCCAGCAGCCCAGCGGGAACGGAGGTTGGGCAGTACTTC.

In its sample, this clone was seen a few times. The chain links TRBV28 to TRBJ2-5; D remains ambiguous. Trimming left V 4 bases short and J 2 bases short, with 14 bases between. Germline V gene data show CDR1 as MDHEN and CDR2 as SYDVKM. The CDR3 runs to 15 residues. This chain's CDR3 is CASSSPRDWQETQYF. The DNA of the CDR3 is TGTGCCAGCAGTTCCCCCCGCGACTGGCAAGAGACCCAGTACTTC.

This clone was counted once. V is TRBV15 and J is TRBJ2-2; 7 positions match TRBD2. Trimming cost V 0 bases and J 2 bases; bases outside gene matches: 6. Germline V lookup: CDR1 LNHNV, CDR2 YYDKDF (reference sequence). The CDR3 sequence is 17 residues long. CDR3 in amino acids: CATSREGAGTNTGELFF. DNA for the CDR3: TGTGCCACCAGCAGAGAAGGAGCGGGGACCAACACCGGGGAGCTGTTTTTT.

This clone came up a few times. V gene TRBV5-4 combines with J gene TRBJ2-7; TRBD2 agrees at 9 bases. After removal of 2 bases from V and 2 bases from J, the junction contained 2 bases not matched to a gene. The CDR3 has 14 residues. Germline CDR1 SGHNT, CDR2 YYREEE (reference sequence). CDR3 residues: CASSFLAGPYEQYF. The CDR3, as DNA: TGTGCCAGCAGCTTCCTAGCGGGGCCCTACGAGCAGTACTTC.

The genes are TRBV10-3 and TRBJ1-5; D remains ambiguous. The CDR3 is 17 amino acids. Trimming removed 7 bases from V and 3 bases from J, with 22 bases in between. The germline gives CDR1 ENHRY, CDR2 SYGVKD. The CDR3 region is CAIMTRPPLRTNQPQHF. CDR3 bases: TGTGCCATCATGACTAGGCCCCCCCTAAGGACCAATCAGCCCCAGCATTTT.

V usage is TRBV6-6 and J usage is TRBJ1-4, with D possibly matching TRBD1 (5 bases). With 5 bases removed from V and 4 bases from J, the gap between germline ends came to 17 bases. The CDR3 contains 16 residues. From germline, CDR1 is MNHNY and CDR2 SVGAGI (reference sequence). The CDR3 spells CASSPPGGMNNEKLFF. CDR3 bases: TGTGCCAGCAGTCCCCCGGGGGGGATGAATAATGAAAAACTGTTTTTT.

V and J are TRBV6-5 and TRBJ2-1; D may be TRBD1 (5 bases). CDR1 and CDR2 from the germline V gene are MNHEY and SVGAGI. The ends were cut back, 1 base at V and 4 bases at J, with 14 bases in the middle. The CDR3 spans 16 residues. CDR3 sequence reads: CASSYYEAKGYNEQFF. CDR3 nucleotide sequence: TGTGCCAGCAGTTACTACGAGGCGAAGGGGTACAATGAGCAGTTCTTC.

V usage is TRBV6-5 and J usage is TRBJ1-1; D unclear. This CDR3 region has 15 residues. The V end lost 2 bases, the J end lost 2 bases, and 12 bases lay between the germline ends. Germline V gives CDR1 MNHEY, CDR2 SVGAGI. CDR3 sequence reads: CASSYAGRANTEAFF. In DNA form, the CDR3 reads TGTGCCAGCAGTTACGCGGGGAGGGCAAACACTGAAGCTTTCTTT.

The rearrangement links TRBV3-1 (or the pseudogene TRBV3-2) to TRBJ1-1; 9 positions match TRBD1. Germline V CDR1 and CDR2: LGHDT, YNNKEL (reference sequence). The V and J ends lost 3 bases and 3 bases, in that order; junction bases with no gene match: 5. The CDR3 is made up of 15 amino acids. CDR3 DNA: TGTGCCAGCAGCCAGGGACAGGGTATTGACACTGAAGCTTTCTTT. It yields the protein CASSQGQGIDTEAFF.

CDR3 residues: CASSETGDLGNTIYF. The DNA of the CDR3 is TGTGCCAGCAGTGAAACGGGGGATTTAGGAAACACCATATATTTT. The rearrangement uses TRBV6-1 and TRBJ1-3; weak D call: TRBD1 (5 bases). The CDR3 has 15 amino acids. The germline gives CDR1 MNHNS, CDR2 SASEGT. V was cut by 2 bases and J by 4 bases, with 12 bases left in between.

V usage is TRBV19 and J usage is TRBJ1-6; the D is unclear. Deletions cut 7 bases from V and 9 bases from J, with 19 bases between. This CDR3 comprises 15 residues. From germline, CDR1 is LNHDA and CDR2 SQIVND (reference sequence). The chain's CDR3 is CASIARGGVGSPLHF. The CDR3, as DNA: TGTGCCAGTATCGCTCGGGGTGGGGTAGGTTCACCCCTCCACTTT.

This chain uses TRBV27 with TRBJ1-4; the D is unclear. Germline assignment: CDR1 MNHEY and CDR2 SMNVEV (reference sequence). Trimming took off 3 bases at V and 8 bases at J, with 10 bases between the two ends. CDR3 length: 13 residues. The CDR3 bases are TGTGCCAGCAGTTTTTCAGTTGGCGAAAAACTGTTTTTT. Encoded protein: CASSFSVGEKLFF.

The chain joins TRBV6-5 to TRBJ2-7, with 10 nucleotides matching TRBD1. V shed 10 bases and J 2 bases; nucleotides not matched to a gene: 11. The CDR3 totals 15 residues. In germline, CDR1 is MNHEY, CDR2 SVGAGI. This CDR3 reads CAMGDSGTGAYEQYF. CDR3 sequence (DNA): TGTGCCATGGGGGATTCCGGGACAGGGGCCTACGAGCAGTACTTC.